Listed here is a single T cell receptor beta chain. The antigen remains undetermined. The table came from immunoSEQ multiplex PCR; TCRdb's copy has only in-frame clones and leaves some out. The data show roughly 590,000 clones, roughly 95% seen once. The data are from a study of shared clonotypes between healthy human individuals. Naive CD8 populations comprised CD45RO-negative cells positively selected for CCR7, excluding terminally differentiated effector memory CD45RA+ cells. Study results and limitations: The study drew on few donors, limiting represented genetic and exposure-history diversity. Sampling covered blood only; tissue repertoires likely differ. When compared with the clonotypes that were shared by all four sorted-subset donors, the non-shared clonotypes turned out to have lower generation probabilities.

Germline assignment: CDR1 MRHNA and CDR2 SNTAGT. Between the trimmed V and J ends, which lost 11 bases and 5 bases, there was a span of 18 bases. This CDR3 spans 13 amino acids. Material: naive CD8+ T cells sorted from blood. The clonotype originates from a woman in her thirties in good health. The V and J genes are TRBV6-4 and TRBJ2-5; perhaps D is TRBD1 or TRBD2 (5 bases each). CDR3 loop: CAPPDEGLETQYF. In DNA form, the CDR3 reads TGTGCCCCCCCCGACGAGGGGTTGGAGACCCAGTACTTC.